This TCR beta chain derives from a study of blood T cell repertoires in COVID-19. The wider study: Samples of COVID-19 (acute and convalescent) were obtained from the United States, Italy and Spain. T cells, B-cell-depleted T cells, or PBMCs provided the cDNA or gDNA that served as material.

The length of the CDR3 is 15 residues. Germline CDR1 is SGHRS and CDR2 is YFSETQ. Trimming cost V 0 bases and J 3 bases; bases outside gene matches: 3. This clone was seen once. Original processing methods: Scientists estimated how many nucleated cells there were by amplifying reference gene primers. Produced via immunoSEQ multiplex PCR; TCRdb's table is partial and in-frame only. For V, J and clone size, that table is used; D and trimming come from the DNA. The sample records some 99,000 clones, over 80% being singletons. The sequence came from a human donor in a cohort sampled during active COVID-19. Sequencing used peripheral blood. This rearrangement joins TRBV5-1 to TRBJ1-2, with 9 bases fitting TRBD1. The CDR3 loop is CASSLAQGAYYGYTF. CDR3 nucleotide sequence: TGCGCCAGCAGCTTGGCACAGGGGGCTTACTATGGCTACACCTTC.